One and the same sample provided the 25 T cell receptor beta chains below, sequenced in a study of graft-versus-host responses after intestinal transplantation. No antigen is known for these receptors. Assay used: immunoSEQ multiplex PCR; TCRdb lists only in-frame clones, some missing. Of roughly 73,000 clones listed, over 75% are singletons. The sequenced sample was unstimulated CD8+ T cells sorted from spleen or lymph node cells, obtained before transplant. These receptors were taken from a human donor who was the organ donor for an intestinal transplant.

The V call is TRBV30, the J call TRBJ2-4; TRBD1 might be the D (6 bases). Trimming took 1 base from V and 7 from J, leaving 14 bases between them. CDR1 is GTSNPN and CDR2 is SVGIG in the germline V gene (reference sequence). This CDR3 region has 14 residues. The CDR3 region is CAWSAGQFGNIQYF. CDR3 DNA: TGTGCCTGGAGTGCAGGACAGTTTGGGAACATTCAGTACTTC.

The chain is built from TRBV7-9 and TRBJ2-1; no reliable D call. This CDR3 spans 13 amino acids. Germline V gene lookup returns CDR1 SEHNR and CDR2 FQNEAQ (reference sequence). V lost 2 bases, J lost 4 bases, and 6 bases lay in between. Here the CDR3 DNA reads TGTGCCAGCAGCTTAACTACTTACAATGAGCAGTTCTTC. This translates into CASSLTTYNEQFF.

In this sample, this clone turned up once. The chain couples TRBV28 to TRBJ2-3; D assignment may be TRBD1 or TRBD2 (5 bases each). CDR1 and CDR2 (germline): MDHEN, SYDVKM. With 4 bases removed from V and 0 bases from J, the gap between germline ends came to 8 bases. The CDR3 totals 14 residues. For the CDR3, the DNA is TGTGCCAGCAGTTCCCGGGACAGCACAGATACGCAGTATTTT. This gives the protein CASSSRDSTDTQYF.

The V call is TRBV25-1, the J call TRBJ1-6; TRBD1 is a possible D gene (5 bases). V lost 3 bases and J lost 11, with 20 bases in between. The germline CDR1 and CDR2 sequences are MGHDK and SYGVNS. This CDR3 region has 16 residues. The CDR3 sequence: CASSDENTGVRTPLHF. The CDR3 bases are TGTGCCAGCAGTGACGAGAATACGGGGGTGAGGACACCCCTCCACTTT.

The chain carries TRBV11-2 and TRBJ1-6; perhaps TRBD1 as D (5 bases). Trimming left V 4 bases short and J 7 bases short, with 14 bases between. Germline CDR1 and CDR2: SGHAT and FQNNGV. The length of the CDR3 is 15 residues. The CDR3 reads CASSSSKGRNSPLHF. For the CDR3, the DNA is TGTGCCAGCAGCTCATCGAAGGGGAGGAATTCACCCCTCCACTTT. Full variable domain (missing parts from reference TRBV11-2 and TRBJ1-6): EAGVAQSPRYKIIEKRQSVAFWCNPISGHATLYWYQQILGQGPKLLIQFQNNGVVDDSQLPKDRFSAERLKGVDSTLKIQPAKLEDSAVYLCASSSSKGRNSPLHFGNGTRLTVT.

J is TRBJ1-1 and V is TRBV11-2; D gene ambiguous. The V and J ends lost 4 bases and 0 bases respectively, with 12 bases between them. CDR3 length equals 15 residues. In germline, CDR1 is SGHAT, CDR2 FQNNGV. This CDR3 is CASSSRAALNTEAFF. The CDR3 DNA follows: TGTGCCAGCAGCTCACGAGCGGCCTTGAACACTGAAGCTTTCTTT.

The rearrangement uses TRBV18 and TRBJ1-2; 8 bases align to TRBD1. The CDR3 has 14 residues. Germline V gives CDR1 KGHSH, CDR2 LQKENI. V shed 3 bases and J 4 bases; nucleotides not matched to a gene: 4. CDR3 region: CASSPPDRVYGYTF. The CDR3 DNA reads TGTGCCAGCTCACCCCCGGACAGGGTCTATGGCTACACCTTC.

The chain combines TRBV4-1 with TRBJ2-7; D perhaps matches TRBD2 (5 bases). Per germline, CDR1 MGHRA and CDR2 YSYEKL. The CDR3 sequence is 14 residues long. Trimming cost V 0 bases and J 2 bases, with 8 bases left between them. CDR3 sequence reads: CASSQEDWTYEQYF. CDR3 coding DNA: TGCGCCAGCAGCCAAGAGGACTGGACCTACGAGCAGTACTTC.

This clone was seen a few times. CDR3 in amino acids: CASSYRDWYNEQFF. The CDR3 bases are TGTGCCAGCAGCTACCGTGACTGGTACAATGAGCAGTTCTTC. The V and J genes are TRBV7-2 and TRBJ2-1; D gene unclear. CDR1 and CDR2 from the germline V gene are SGHTA and FQGNSA. The V and J ends lost 4 bases and 4 bases respectively, with 11 bases between them. The CDR3 contains 14 residues.

The genes are TRBV28 and TRBJ2-7, with TRBD1 identical over 7 bases. This CDR3 is built from 16 residues. Trimming at V came to 3 bases and at J to 7 bases, leaving 15 bases not matched to a gene. Germline V lookup: CDR1 MDHEN, CDR2 SYDVKM. This CDR3 reads CASSFLRQGEWEEQYF. DNA of the CDR3: TGTGCCAGCAGTTTCCTGAGACAGGGTGAGTGGGAAGAGCAGTACTTC.

The rearrangement joins TRBV27 to TRBJ2-2; D possibly corresponds to TRBD1 (6 bases). The germline V gene encodes CDR1 MNHEY and CDR2 SMNVEV (reference sequence). V lost 3 bases and J lost 4, with 12 bases in between. This CDR3 has 15 residues. The CDR3 sequence is CASSFSRGGTGELFF. The CDR3 DNA is TGTGCCAGCAGTTTCAGCAGGGGCGGCACCGGGGAGCTGTTTTTT.

The chain carries TRBV5-1 and TRBJ2-3; weak D call: TRBD2 (6 bases). Per germline, CDR1 SGHRS and CDR2 YFSETQ. Trimming left V 0 bases short and J 2 bases short, with 25 bases between. This CDR3 has 20 amino acids. The CDR3 is CASSLDPPSRGSPYTDTQYF. The CDR3 DNA sequence: TGCGCCAGCAGCTTGGATCCCCCCTCCCGGGGGAGCCCCTACACAGATACGCAGTATTTT.

This chain joins TRBV7-8 and TRBJ2-7; tentative D call: TRBD1 (6 bases). V was shortened by 2 bases and J by 2 bases, with 7 bases between the two germline ends. CDR1 is SGHVS and CDR2 is FQNEAQ in the germline V gene. This CDR3 contains 13 residues. The CDR3, as DNA: TGTGCCAGCAGCTTAAACAGGGCCTACGAGCAGTACTTC. It codes for CASSLNRAYEQYF.

This clone was found once. The rearrangement uses TRBV9 and TRBJ2-1; D is perhaps TRBD2 (5 bases). This CDR3 is built from 12 residues. V was clipped by 4 bases and J by 15 bases, with 17 bases between them. Per the germline V gene, CDR1 is SGDLS and CDR2 is YYNGEE. The CDR3 region has the DNA TGTGCCAGCAGCCCAGGACTTCGGCCGCGGTTCTTC. Its translation: CASSPGLRPRFF.

This rearrangement joins TRBV10-1 to TRBJ1-2; D may be TRBD1 (5 bases). The germline CDR1 and CDR2 sequences are WNHNN and SYGVQD (reference sequence). CDR3 size: 13 residues. V was shortened by 2 bases and J by 8 bases, with 12 bases between the two germline ends. The CDR3, as DNA: TGCGCCAGCAGTGAGACCAGGGTTGGGGGCTACACCTTC. Protein product: CASSETRVGGYTF.

Only a few counts were recorded for this clone. J is TRBJ2-7 and V is TRBV5-5; D remains unclear. This CDR3 is 19 amino acids long. CDR1 and CDR2 (germline): SGHKS, YYEKEE (reference sequence). V lost 4 bases to trimming and J lost 0 bases, with 26 bases between them. In DNA form, the CDR3 reads TGTGCCAGCAGCCCGGAAGGGTCCAGACAAACCGTGGGCTCCTACGAGCAGTACTTC. It codes for CASSPEGSRQTVGSYEQYF. The complete variable domain, with remaining parts taken from reference TRBV5-5 and TRBJ2-7, reads DAGVTQSPTHLIKTRGQQVTLRCSPISGHKSVSWYQQVLGQGPQFIFQYYEKEERGRGNFPDRFSARQFPNYSSELNVNALLLGDSALYLCASSPEGSRQTVGSYEQYFGPGTRLTVT.

The chain employs TRBV19 and TRBJ2-1; unclear D gene. The CDR3 sequence is 14 residues long. Trimming took 7 bases from V and 6 from J, leaving 16 bases between them. Germline CDR1 reads LNHDA; CDR2 reads SQIVND (reference sequence). The CDR3 sequence is CASTPKERLNEQFF. Here the CDR3 DNA reads TGTGCCAGTACCCCCAAGGAGCGTCTCAATGAGCAGTTCTTC.

The CDR3 DNA reads TGCGCCAGTCCTTTACCCATTCAGTACTTC. Protein product: CASPLPIQYF. This chain uses TRBV10-1 with TRBJ2-4; no reliable D call. The length of the CDR3 is 10 residues. V shed 9 bases and J shed 9 bases, with 9 bases lying between them. Germline CDR1 is WNHNN and CDR2 is SYGVQD (reference sequence).

The chain carries TRBV6-5 and TRBJ2-7, with 7 bases matching TRBD2. Germline CDR1 reads MNHEY; CDR2 reads SVGAGI. The CDR3 is 13 residues long. V lost 5 bases and J lost 2; bases outside the gene matches: 3. CDR3 nucleotide sequence: TGTGCCAGCAGTCCTAGCGGCCCCTACGAGCAGTACTTC. Translating it yields CASSPSGPYEQYF.

The rearrangement uses TRBV9 and TRBJ2-7; TRBD2 matches at 13 bases. The CDR3 is made up of 15 amino acids. V lost 3 bases to trimming and J lost 7 bases; unmatched junction nucleotides: 7. From germline, CDR1 is SGDLS and CDR2 YYNGEE. The CDR3: CASSGPGLAGHEQYF. DNA of the CDR3: TGTGCCAGCAGCGGACCGGGACTAGCGGGGCATGAGCAGTACTTC. Full variable domain (outside the CDR3, taken from reference TRBV9 and TRBJ2-7): DSGVTQTPKHLITATGQRVTLRCSPRSGDLSVYWYQQSLDQGLQFLIQYYNGEERAKGNILERFSAQQFPDLHSELNLSSLELGDSALYFCASSGPGLAGHEQYFGPGTRLTVT.

The chain uses TRBV7-9 and TRBJ2-7; no clear D gene. The V end was cut by 0 bases, the J end by 0 bases, with 6 bases between. CDR3 length equals 14 residues. Per germline, CDR1 SEHNR and CDR2 FQNEAQ (reference sequence). The CDR3 region has the DNA TGTGCCAGCAGCTTAGCCAGTAGCTCCTACGAGCAGTACTTC. Residues: CASSLASSSYEQYF.

This rearrangement joins TRBV19 to TRBJ1-2, with 7 bases matching TRBD1. With V trimmed by 2 bases and J by 3 bases, 3 bases remained unmatched. Germline V CDR1 and CDR2: LNHDA, SQIVND (reference sequence). The CDR3 is made up of 14 amino acids. CDR3 nucleotides: TGTGCCAGTAGTATATACACAGGGGACTATGGCTACACCTTC. Residues: CASSIYTGDYGYTF.

The chain joins TRBV4-1 to TRBJ2-5; 12 nucleotides line up with TRBD2. V shed 4 bases and J 0 bases; nucleotides not matched to a gene: 12. CDR1 is MGHRA and CDR2 is YSYEKL in the germline V gene. The CDR3 spans 19 residues. CDR3 DNA: TGCGCCAGCAGCCTCTACAGGACTAGCGGGGATGTGTACCAAGAGACCCAGTACTTC. This sequence encodes CASSLYRTSGDVYQETQYF.

The V and J genes are TRBV2 and TRBJ2-5; D gene uncertain. Germline CDR1 and CDR2: SNHLY and FYNNEI. Trimming took 11 bases from V and 5 from J, leaving 9 bases between them. The CDR3 totals 10 residues. CDR3: CASGEETQYF. The CDR3 DNA reads as TGTGCCTCAGGCGAGGAGACCCAGTACTTC.

This chain links TRBV5-1 with TRBJ1-2; no clear D. Germline-derived CDR1 and CDR2 are SGHRS and YFSETQ. CDR3 length: 14 amino acids. V was shortened by 4 bases and J by 2 bases, with 12 bases between the two germline ends. The CDR3 region is CASSGFEGNYGYTF. CDR3 DNA sequence: TGCGCCAGCAGCGGGTTCGAAGGAAACTATGGCTACACCTTC.